What follows are 24 T cell receptor beta chains derived from one specimen sequenced in a study of blood T cell repertoires in COVID-19. Sequenced by immunoSEQ multiplex PCR; TCRdb stores in-frame clones only, minus some. The sample lists 100,000 to 150,000 clones, 70% to 85% occurring once. The source material was peripheral blood. Receptors originate from a woman aged 45-60 years with acute or convalescent COVID-19.

This sequence joins TRBV18 and TRBJ2-3; TRBD1 is a possible D gene (5 bases). Germline assignment: CDR1 KGHSH and CDR2 LQKENI. Trimming removed 3 bases from V and 6 bases from J, with 13 bases in between. The CDR3 spans 14 residues. DNA of the CDR3: TGTGCCAGCTCACCCGACCAGGGTGCCGATACGCAGTATTTT. Translated, it gives CASSPDQGADTQYF.

This clone was recorded once. This chain uses TRBV7-2 with TRBJ1-5; the match to TRBD1 covers 7 bases. The CDR3 extends over 14 amino acids. The ends lost 5 bases at V and 4 bases at J; junction bases unmatched: 5. Germline V gene data show CDR1 as SGHTA and CDR2 as FQGNSA. CDR3 amino acids: CASSAGTANQPQHF. The CDR3 bases are TGTGCCAGCAGCGCTGGGACAGCGAATCAGCCCCAGCATTTT. The complete variable domain, with remaining parts taken from reference TRBV7-2 and TRBJ1-5, reads GAGVSQSPSNKVTEKGKDVELRCDPISGHTALYWYRQSLGQGLEFLIYFQGNSAPDKSGLPSDRFSAERTGGSVSTLTIQRTQQEDSAVYLCASSAGTANQPQHFGDGTRLSIL.

This chain uses TRBV3-1 (or the pseudogene TRBV3-2) with TRBJ1-6, with a tentative D call TRBD1 (6 bases). CDR1 LGHDT and CDR2 YNNKEL come from the germline V gene (reference sequence). V was pared by 4 bases and J by 7 bases, with 11 bases between. The CDR3 covers 14 residues. For the CDR3, the DNA is TGTGCCAGCAGCCGACGGACAGTGAATTCACCCCTCCACTTT. Translation gives CASSRRTVNSPLHF.

The gene calls are TRBV11-1 and TRBJ1-4, with 7 bases identical to TRBD1. The germline gives CDR1 SGHAT, CDR2 FQDESV (reference sequence). This CDR3 region has 15 residues. The J segment lost 6 bases and the V segment lost 6 bases, leaving 10 bases of the junction unmatched. CDR3 coding DNA: TGTGCCAGCAGTTCGGACAGGCGGAGGGATGAAAAACTGTTTTTT. This gives the protein CASSSDRRRDEKLFF. The full variable domain, its missing parts supplied by reference TRBV11-1 and TRBJ1-4, is EAEVAQSPRYKITEKSQAVAFWCDPISGHATLYWYRQILGQGPELLVQFQDESVVDDSQLPKDRFSAERLKGVDSTLKIQPAELGDSAMYLCASSSDRRRDEKLFFGSGTQLSVL.

V gene TRBV11-2 combines with J gene TRBJ2-7; weak D call: TRBD1 (6 bases). The CDR3 extends over 14 amino acids. Germline values: CDR1 SGHAT, CDR2 FQNNGV. The V gene lost 5 bases and the J gene lost 6 bases, with 17 bases spanning the gap. The CDR3 coding sequence is TGTGCCAGCAGCCCATATCGGACAGTACTCGAGCAGTACTTC. Protein product: CASSPYRTVLEQYF.

V is TRBV7-6 and J is TRBJ1-1; D unclear. CDR1 is SGHVS and CDR2 is FNYEAQ in the germline V gene. This CDR3 has 14 residues. Trimming removed 5 bases at V and 1 base at J, with 11 bases between. In nucleotides, the CDR3 is TGTGCCAGCAGCGAACCAACAGCGAACACTGAAGCTTTCTTT. It codes for CASSEPTANTEAFF.

V is TRBV27 and J is TRBJ1-2; 10 positions match TRBD1. Germline V gives CDR1 MNHEY, CDR2 SMNVEV (reference sequence). J gave up 2 bases and V 4 bases, and 1 base lay outside the gene matches. The CDR3 has 14 residues. This CDR3 reads CASSSGQGNYGYTF. Here the CDR3 DNA reads TGTGCCAGCAGTTCGGGACAGGGGAACTATGGCTACACCTTC.

This clone occurred a few times. This chain uses TRBV4-2 with TRBJ1-1; TRBD1 agrees at 8 bases. CDR1 is LGHNA, CDR2 YNFKEQ, per germline. J lost 3 bases, V lost 3 bases, and 3 bases had no gene match. The CDR3 totals 14 residues. CDR3 sequence (DNA): TGTGCCAGCAGCCAGGACAGGGAGGACACTGAAGCTTTCTTT. As protein: CASSQDREDTEAFF.

In this sample, this clone turned up once. This chain uses TRBV2 with TRBJ2-1; possible D gene TRBD1, 7 bases. Germline lookup yields CDR1 SNHLY and CDR2 FYNNEI. V was pared by 6 bases and J by 7 bases, with 16 bases between. This CDR3 contains 14 residues. The CDR3 nucleotides read TGTGCCAGCAGGGTTGAGGGGGCGGGGAATGAGCAGTTCTTC. Translation: CASRVEGAGNEQFF.

CDR3 DNA: TGTGCCAGCAGTCTCGGACAGGGGGATTTCTACGAGCAGTACTTC. It specifies CASSLGQGDFYEQYF. The chain recombines TRBV6-5 with TRBJ2-7; TRBD1 agrees at 10 bases. Germline CDR1 MNHEY, CDR2 SVGAGI. V lost 5 bases and J lost 3; bases outside the gene matches: 7. The CDR3 spans 15 residues.

The chain has TRBV10-3 and TRBJ1-2; D is ambiguous. This CDR3 has 13 residues. From germline, CDR1 is ENHRY and CDR2 SYGVKD. Trimming took 2 bases from V and 0 from J, leaving 4 bases between them. The CDR3 loop is CAISENSNYGYTF. CDR3 in DNA: TGTGCCATCAGTGAGAACTCTAACTATGGCTACACCTTC.

CDR3 nucleotide sequence: TGTGCCAGCAGTCCCGTTAGCGGGGGCCGAGAGCAGTACTTC. Its translation is CASSPVSGGREQYF. V and J are TRBV27 and TRBJ2-7; 9 bases line up with TRBD2. The germline V gene encodes CDR1 MNHEY and CDR2 SMNVEV (reference sequence). The CDR3 is 14 amino acids. The junction had 9 bases not matched to a gene; V was cut back by 5 bases and J by 7 bases.

This clone was seen a few times. The rearrangement joins TRBV6-1 to TRBJ1-2; 7 nucleotides agree with TRBD1. Losses at the gene ends were 2 bases for V and 6 bases for J; bases not matched to a gene: 3. Germline values: CDR1 MNHNS, CDR2 SASEGT. This CDR3 has 13 residues. The CDR3 coding sequence is TGTGCCAGCAGTGAAATCGGACAGGATGGCTACACCTTC. It encodes CASSEIGQDGYTF.

J is TRBJ2-1 and V is TRBV7-9; a weak D match, TRBD1 (5 bases). The CDR3 is 15 amino acids. The ends were cut back, 5 bases at V and 0 bases at J, with 11 bases in the middle. Germline CDR1 reads SEHNR; CDR2 reads FQNEAQ (reference sequence). Written as DNA, the CDR3 is TGTGCCAGCAGCCCAGGGTTGAGCTCCTACAATGAGCAGTTCTTC. Amino acids: CASSPGLSSYNEQFF.

This clone has more than one count but fewer than ten. The rearrangement uses TRBV7-7 and TRBJ1-4; no clear D. This CDR3 comprises 16 residues. Germline lookup yields CDR1 SSHAT and CDR2 FNYEAQ (reference sequence). The V end lost 2 bases, the J end lost 0 bases, and 10 bases lay between the germline ends. The chain's CDR3 is CASSLLYRSTNEKLFF. CDR3 nucleotides: TGTGCCAGCAGCTTACTTTATCGGTCAACTAATGAAAAACTGTTTTTT.

The genes are TRBV19 and TRBJ2-1; 11 bases are a match to TRBD2. This CDR3 is built from 15 residues. The J segment lost 7 bases and the V segment lost 6 bases, leaving 8 bases of the junction unmatched. Germline lookup yields CDR1 LNHDA and CDR2 SQIVND (reference sequence). CDR3 nucleotides: TGTGCCAGTAGCCAACTAGCGGGGGTTGGTAATGAGCAGTTCTTC. This sequence encodes CASSQLAGVGNEQFF.

This chain connects TRBV9 to TRBJ1-4; TRBD1 matches at 7 bases. J gave up 0 bases and V 4 bases, and 9 bases lay outside the gene matches. The germline V gene has CDR1 SGDLS and CDR2 YYNGEE. The CDR3 covers 17 residues. The DNA for the CDR3 is TGTGCCAGCAGCCCCAGGACAGGAGCGTCAACTAATGAAAAACTGTTTTTT. Translating it yields CASSPRTGASTNEKLFF.

CDR3 residues: CASSPGARSNSPLHF. The CDR3 DNA reads as TGTGCCAGCAGCCCAGGGGCCAGGAGTAATTCACCCCTCCACTTT. The rearrangement uses TRBV2 and TRBJ1-6; D is possibly TRBD1 (6 bases). Germline V CDR1 and CDR2: SNHLY, FYNNEI. This CDR3 is 15 amino acids long. The germline V and J ends were trimmed by 6 bases and 6 bases, with 15 bases remaining between them.

This chain links TRBV11-2 with TRBJ1-6, with TRBD1 identical over 12 bases. The CDR3 length is 15 residues. Germline V gives CDR1 SGHAT, CDR2 FQNNGV. The junction had 1 base not matched to a gene; V was cut back by 3 bases and J by 7 bases. The DNA for the CDR3 is TGTGCCAGCAGCTTTGGGACAGGGGGCAATTCACCCCTCCACTTT. Its translation: CASSFGTGGNSPLHF. The whole variable domain, remainder taken from reference TRBV11-2 and TRBJ1-6, is EAGVAQSPRYKIIEKRQSVAFWCNPISGHATLYWYQQILGQGPKLLIQFQNNGVVDDSQLPKDRFSAERLKGVDSTLKIQPAKLEDSAVYLCASSFGTGGNSPLHFGNGTRLTVT.

The chain links TRBV11-2 to TRBJ1-3, with D possibly matching TRBD1 (5 bases). Germline V gives CDR1 SGHAT, CDR2 FQNNGV. This CDR3 is 17 amino acids long. The V and J ends lost 5 bases and 4 bases respectively, with 21 bases between them. The CDR3 is CASSQPGVQVAGNTIYF. The CDR3 bases are TGTGCCAGCAGCCAGCCGGGGGTACAGGTCGCAGGAAACACCATATATTTT. The whole variable domain, filled in from reference TRBV11-2 and TRBJ1-3, reads EAGVAQSPRYKIIEKRQSVAFWCNPISGHATLYWYQQILGQGPKLLIQFQNNGVVDDSQLPKDRFSAERLKGVDSTLKIQPAKLEDSAVYLCASSQPGVQVAGNTIYFGEGSWLTVV.

The rearrangement uses TRBV19 and TRBJ2-1; TRBD2 agrees at 7 bases. The CDR3 extends over 16 amino acids. In germline, CDR1 is LNHDA, CDR2 SQIVND (reference sequence). V lost 1 base and J lost 7; bases outside the gene matches: 10. CDR3 sequence: CASSIGGRVLGNEQFF. The CDR3 DNA follows: TGTGCCAGTAGTATAGGGGGGAGGGTACTCGGGAATGAGCAGTTCTTC.

In the case of this clone: One end of the junction is discordant with germline, which a read error may explain. The chain uses TRBV27 and TRBJ1-1; TRBD1 matches at 7 bases. This CDR3 is built from 13 residues. Germline V gives CDR1 MNHEY, CDR2 SMNVEV (reference sequence). CDR3 sequence: CASRPGQRRLGVF. The CDR3 DNA reads TGTGCCAGCAGGCCGGGACAGAGAAGGCTGGGGGTCTTT.

This chain joins TRBV6-2 or TRBV6-3 and TRBJ2-7; 8 bases line up with TRBD1. The germline V gene has CDR1 MNHEY and CDR2 SVGEGT. The junction had 6 bases not matched to a gene; V was cut back by 5 bases and J by 3 bases. CDR3 size: 14 residues. As DNA, the CDR3 is TGTGCCAGCAGTACCAGGACAGGGAGCTACGAGCAGTACTTC. Its translation is CASSTRTGSYEQYF.

CDR3 loop: CASSRASGASYEQYF. The CDR3 DNA reads TGTGCCAGCAGCCGCGCCAGCGGGGCGTCCTACGAGCAGTACTTC. The J gene is TRBJ2-7, the V gene TRBV14, with 7 bases identical to TRBD2. The CDR3 extends over 15 amino acids. Per the germline V gene, CDR1 is SGHDN and CDR2 is FVKESK. V trimming: 4 bases; J trimming: 1 base; junction bases outside the gene matches: 7. The full variable domain, with the rest looked up from reference TRBV14 and TRBJ2-7, is EAGVTQFPSHSVIEKGQTVTLRCDPISGHDNLYWYRRVMGKEIKFLLHFVKESKQDESGMPNNRFLAERTGGTYSTLKVQPAELEDSGVYFCASSRASGASYEQYFGPGTRLTVT.